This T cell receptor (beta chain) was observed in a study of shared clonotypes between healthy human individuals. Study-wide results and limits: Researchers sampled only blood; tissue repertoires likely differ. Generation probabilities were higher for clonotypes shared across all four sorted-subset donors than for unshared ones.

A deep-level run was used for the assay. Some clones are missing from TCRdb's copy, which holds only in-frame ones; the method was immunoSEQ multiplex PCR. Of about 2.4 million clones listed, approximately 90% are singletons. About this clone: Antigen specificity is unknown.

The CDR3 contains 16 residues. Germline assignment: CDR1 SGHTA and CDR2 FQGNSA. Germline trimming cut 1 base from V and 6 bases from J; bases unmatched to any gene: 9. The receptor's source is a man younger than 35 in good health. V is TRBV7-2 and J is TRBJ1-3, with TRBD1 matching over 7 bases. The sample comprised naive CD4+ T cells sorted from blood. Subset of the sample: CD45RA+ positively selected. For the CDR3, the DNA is TGTGCCAGCAGCTTAGGAGGTGGCAGGGGGATAAACACCATATATTTT. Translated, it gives CASSLGGGRGINTIYF.